This TCR beta chain was sequenced in a study of blood T cells in healthy people across ages. General study points: Higher naive T cell percentage went strongly together with higher TCR beta diversity. Older age went with lower TCR beta diversity per million T cells, in a roughly linear way.

Germline V CDR1 and CDR2: DFQATT, SNEGSKA (reference sequence). The CDR3 consists of 18 residues. J lost 8 bases, V lost 0 bases, and 16 bases had no gene match. A minimum of 7 million PBMCs was isolated per sample. This clonotype was detected only once. Its antigen is unknown. The second PCR ran 7 to 11 cycles with a sample-barcoded 5' primer and J-beta primers. From the 5' RACE reads, TCRdb called clonotypes with MiXCR, one entry per CDR3 protein. Found here are about 730,000 distinct CDR3 sequences, roughly 45% of them singletons; the top ten hold roughly 19%. Sequencing used blood. The clonotype originates from a woman between 55 and 75 years old in good health. The chain recombines TRBV20-1 with TRBJ1-4, with TRBD1 matching 9 bases. The CDR3 DNA sequence: TGCAGTGCTAGAGATGCGGTGTCGTTGGCGACAGGGGGAGAAAAACTGTTTTTT. This codes for CSARDAVSLATGGEKLFF.